This is a list of T cell receptor beta chains from one sample in a study of cytomegalovirus exposure and HLA in healthy donors. Produced via immunoSEQ multiplex PCR; TCRdb's table is partial and in-frame only. The table includes tens of thousands of clones, around 80% detected once. The sequencing input was PBMCs. The receptor source for this set is an older man in good health and CMV-seropositive. The CDR3 runs from the conserved cysteine through the conserved F or W. Fields, in order: V gene, CDR3 protein.

V gene: TRBV19; CDR3 protein: CASSRGANEQFF
V gene: TRBV11-2; CDR3 protein: CASSLPRGTSGNQETQYF
V gene: TRBV11-2; CDR3 protein: CASSSTGGFETQYF
V gene: TRBV7-9; CDR3 protein: CASSRGTGGGEQYF
V gene: TRBV4-1; CDR3 protein: CASSQGGGARHELSYEQYF
V gene: TRBV28; CDR3 protein: CASSLWDNSNQPQHF
V gene: TRBV5-4; CDR3 protein: CASSFGLAGSYEQYF
V gene: TRBV11-1; CDR3 protein: CASSYAGGSHTQYF
V gene: TRBV6-5; CDR3 protein: CASSPTSGRNNEQFF
V gene: TRBV7-9; CDR3 protein: CASSPNELDRAYEQYF
V gene: TRBV25-1; CDR3 protein: CASMEGTEEKLFF
V gene: TRBV5-1; CDR3 protein: CASSPPSGANVLTF
V gene: TRBV6-1; CDR3 protein: CASSPGIYNEQFF
V gene: TRBV19; CDR3 protein: CASSPLRTALHYGYTF
V gene: TRBV6-5; CDR3 protein: CASSYFGWGATGELFF
V gene: TRBV10-3; CDR3 protein: CAIRGLDRPNYGYTF
V gene: TRBV25-1; CDR3 protein: CASSEWVAGGYTF
V gene: TRBV6-4; CDR3 protein: CASSDPGLAAITDTQYF
V gene: TRBV4-3; CDR3 protein: CASSPGTSGDQETQYF
V gene: TRBV14; CDR3 protein: CASSQTVYNEQFF
V gene: TRBV30; CDR3 protein: CAWRVPLSGANVLTF
V gene: TRBV5-1; CDR3 protein: CASSLGQDQETQYF
V gene: TRBV10-2; CDR3 protein: CASSEAGAGANVLTF
V gene: TRBV5-1; CDR3 protein: CASSLESGVGNEQFF
V gene: TRBV5-4; CDR3 protein: CASSFEPQGHYEQYF
V gene: TRBV7-9; CDR3 protein: CASSPGQGPNQPQHF
V gene: TRBV25-1; CDR3 protein: CASSGGTSRRNEQFF
V gene: TRBV5-4; CDR3 protein: CASRRGLNSPLHF
V gene: TRBV4-1; CDR3 protein: CASSRGTSGRAAYEQYF
V gene: TRBV4-2; CDR3 protein: CASSQLTGTNEKLFF
V gene: TRBV19; CDR3 protein: CASSSAGQGSYEQYF
V gene: TRBV2; CDR3 protein: CASSEPRGTNTEAFF
V gene: TRBV12-5; CDR3 protein: CASGSGQGARETQYF
V gene: TRBV4-3; CDR3 protein: CASSQGWRGIYGYTF
V gene: TRBV2; CDR3 protein: CASSEPPSRVQYF
V gene: TRBV5-1; CDR3 protein: CASSPDGTGIYEQYF
V gene: TRBV6-6; CDR3 protein: CASSSDRLQNVF
V gene: TRBV19; CDR3 protein: CAAGTGQSYEQYF
V gene: TRBV19; CDR3 protein: CASSIGGTGELFF
V gene: TRBV5-1; CDR3 protein: CASSPGNSISTDF